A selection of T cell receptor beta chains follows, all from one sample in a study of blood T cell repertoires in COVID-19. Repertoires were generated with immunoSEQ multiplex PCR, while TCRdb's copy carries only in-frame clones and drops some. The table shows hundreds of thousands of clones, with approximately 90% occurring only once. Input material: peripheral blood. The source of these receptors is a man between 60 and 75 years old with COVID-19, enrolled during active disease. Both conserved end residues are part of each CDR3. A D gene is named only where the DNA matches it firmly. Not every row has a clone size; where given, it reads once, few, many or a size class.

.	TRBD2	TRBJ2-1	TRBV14	CASSQRSSGSYNEQFF	TGTGCCAGCAGCCAACGTTCTAGCGGCAGTTACAATGAGCAGTTCTTC
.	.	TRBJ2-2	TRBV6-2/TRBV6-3	CASSYPKTGSNTGELFF	TGTGCCAGCAGTTACCCCAAGACAGGATCGAACACCGGGGAGCTGTTTTTT
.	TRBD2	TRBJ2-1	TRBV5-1	CASSPLAGGRSSYNEQFF	TGCGCCAGCAGCCCGTTAGCGGGGGGCAGGAGCTCCTACAATGAGCAGTTCTTC
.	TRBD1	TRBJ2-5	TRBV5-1	CASSFPDRREAQYF	TGCGCCAGCAGCTTCCCGGACAGGCGCGAGGCCCAGTACTTC
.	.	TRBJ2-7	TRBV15	CATSREGQAYEQYF	TGTGCCACCAGCAGGGAAGGACAAGCCTACGAGCAGTACTTC
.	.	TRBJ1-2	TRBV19	CASSIDLDKSWGYTF	TGTGCCAGTAGTATAGATCTTGACAAGTCTTGGGGCTACACCTTC
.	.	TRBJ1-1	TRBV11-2	CASSLDWYKNTEAFF	TGTGCCAGCAGCTTAGATTGGTACAAGAACACTGAAGCTTTCTTT
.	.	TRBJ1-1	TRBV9	CASTRTVLNTEAFF	TGTGCCAGCACCAGGACAGTGTTGAACACTGAAGCTTTCTTT
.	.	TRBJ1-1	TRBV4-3	CASSPRLGQGGAEAFF	TGCGCCAGCAGCCCCCGGCTCGGGCAGGGTGGGGCTGAAGCTTTCTTT
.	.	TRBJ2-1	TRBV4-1	CASSQVGSSYNEQFF	TGCGCCAGCAGCCAAGTGGGGAGCTCCTACAATGAGCAGTTCTTC
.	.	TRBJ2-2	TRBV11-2	CASSLDTVTGELFF	TGTGCCAGCAGCTTAGATACAGTCACCGGGGAGCTGTTTTTT
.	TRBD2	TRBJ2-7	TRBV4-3	CASSRVIGGGPDEQYF	TGCGCCAGCAGCCGGGTTATTGGGGGAGGGCCCGACGAGCAGTACTTC
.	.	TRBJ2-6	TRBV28	CASLNSGANVLTF	TGTGCCAGCCTAAACTCTGGGGCCAACGTCCTGACTTTC
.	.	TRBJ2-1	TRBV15	CATSRDRVAVSSYNEQFF	TGTGCCACCAGCAGAGATCGGGTGGCGGTAAGCTCCTACAATGAGCAGTTCTTC
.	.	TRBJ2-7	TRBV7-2	CATLKPGQYEQYF	TGTGCCACCCTAAAACCAGGACAGTACGAGCAGTACTTC
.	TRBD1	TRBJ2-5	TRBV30	CAWSTGQGLETQYF	TGTGCCTGGAGTACGGGACAGGGGTTAGAGACCCAGTACTTC
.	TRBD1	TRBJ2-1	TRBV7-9	CASSLGDRASNEQFF	TGTGCCAGCAGCTTGGGGGACAGGGCCTCCAATGAGCAGTTCTTC
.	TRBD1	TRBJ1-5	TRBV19	CASSDFPTGSGNQPQHF	TGTGCCAGTAGTGATTTTCCGACAGGGTCGGGCAATCAGCCCCAGCATTTT
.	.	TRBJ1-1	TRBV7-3	CASSLIVGTEAFF	TGTGCCAGCAGCTTAATCGTCGGGACTGAAGCTTTCTTT
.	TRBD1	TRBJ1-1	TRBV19	CASRGQGGTEAFF	TGTGCCAGTAGGGGACAGGGGGGCACTGAAGCTTTCTTT
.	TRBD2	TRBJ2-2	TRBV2	CASLRTSRTGELFF	TGTGCCAGCCTTCGGACTAGCCGGACCGGGGAGCTGTTTTTT
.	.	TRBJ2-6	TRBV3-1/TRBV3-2	CASSREITGANVLTF	TGTGCCAGCAGCAGGGAGATAACCGGGGCCAACGTCCTGACTTTC
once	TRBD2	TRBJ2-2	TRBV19	CASSSAGGVTGELFF	TGTGCCAGTAGCTCAGCGGGGGGAGTCACCGGGGAGCTGTTTTTT
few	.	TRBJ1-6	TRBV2	CASRGAYNSPLHF	TGTGCCAGCCGGGGGGCCTATAATTCACCCCTCCACTTT